This record covers a single T cell receptor (beta chain). What it binds is not known. These data belong to a study of CD8 T cells in ankylosing spondylitis. Study results and caveats: Made up of roughly 8 highly homologous variants, a TCR beta motif appeared characteristic of ankylosing spondylitis blood. From matched ankylosing spondylitis synovial fluid, disease-linked clones were reportedly recovered at significantly enriched levels.

TCRdb fed the 5' RACE reads into MiXCR, producing one record per CDR3 protein. This table has roughly 450,000 distinct CDR3 sequences, roughly a quarter appearing once. Germline loops: CDR1 SEHNR, CDR2 FQNEAQ (reference sequence). This CDR3 is built from 16 residues. The V end lost 7 bases, the J end lost 0 bases, and 18 bases lay between the germline ends. This sequence joins TRBV7-9 and TRBJ1-1; D may be TRBD1 (6 bases). This TCR was sampled from a male donor with ankylosing spondylitis. Sample: blood, either unsorted or a sorted T cell fraction (not recorded which). CDR3 sequence reads: CASTPGAFTMNTEAFF. CDR3 in DNA: TGTGCCAGCACCCCAGGGGCCTTTACAATGAACACTGAAGCTTTCTTT.